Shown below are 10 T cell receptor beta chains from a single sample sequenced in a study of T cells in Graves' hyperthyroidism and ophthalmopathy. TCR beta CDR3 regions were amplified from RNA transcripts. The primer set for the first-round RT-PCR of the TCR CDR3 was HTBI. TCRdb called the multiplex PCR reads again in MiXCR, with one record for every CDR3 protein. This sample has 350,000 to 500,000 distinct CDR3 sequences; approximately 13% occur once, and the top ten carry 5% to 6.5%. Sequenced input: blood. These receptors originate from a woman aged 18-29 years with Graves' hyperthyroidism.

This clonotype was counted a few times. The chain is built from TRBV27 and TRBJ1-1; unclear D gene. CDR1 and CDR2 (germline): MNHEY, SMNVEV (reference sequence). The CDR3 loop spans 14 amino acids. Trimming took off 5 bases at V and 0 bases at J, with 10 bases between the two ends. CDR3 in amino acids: CASSLTRLNTEAFF. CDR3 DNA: TGTGCCAGCAGTCTGACCCGGCTGAACACTGAAGCTTTCTTT.

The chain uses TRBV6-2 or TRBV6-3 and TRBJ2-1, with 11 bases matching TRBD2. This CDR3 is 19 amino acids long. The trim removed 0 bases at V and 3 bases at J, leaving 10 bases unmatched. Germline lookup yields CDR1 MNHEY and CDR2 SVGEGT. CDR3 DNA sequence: TGTGCCAGCAGTTACTCGAGACGAGGACTAGCGGGTAACTACAATGAGCAGTTCTTC. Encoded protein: CASSYSRRGLAGNYNEQFF.

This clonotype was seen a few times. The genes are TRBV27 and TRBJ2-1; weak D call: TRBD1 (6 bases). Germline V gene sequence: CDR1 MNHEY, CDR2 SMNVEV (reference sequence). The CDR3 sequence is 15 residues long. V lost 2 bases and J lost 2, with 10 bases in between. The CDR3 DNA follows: TGTGCCAGCAGTTTAGGTTCAGGGGCCTACAATGAGCAGTTCTTC. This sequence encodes CASSLGSGAYNEQFF.

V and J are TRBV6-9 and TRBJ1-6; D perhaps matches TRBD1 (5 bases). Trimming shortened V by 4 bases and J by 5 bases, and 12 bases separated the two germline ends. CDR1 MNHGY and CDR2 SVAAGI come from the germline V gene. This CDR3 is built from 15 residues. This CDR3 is CASSSRTNDNSPLHF. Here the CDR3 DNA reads TGTGCCAGCAGTTCCCGGACAAATGATAATTCACCCCTCCACTTT.

DNA for the CDR3: TGCGCCAGCAGTGAGCAGCAGGGCTACGAGCAGTACTTC. Translated: CASSEQQGYEQYF. The gene calls are TRBV10-1 and TRBJ2-7, with D perhaps TRBD1 (5 bases). Trimming pared 2 bases from V and 3 bases from J, leaving 8 bases between. CDR3 length: 13 residues. Germline V gene sequence: CDR1 WNHNN, CDR2 SYGVQD (reference sequence).

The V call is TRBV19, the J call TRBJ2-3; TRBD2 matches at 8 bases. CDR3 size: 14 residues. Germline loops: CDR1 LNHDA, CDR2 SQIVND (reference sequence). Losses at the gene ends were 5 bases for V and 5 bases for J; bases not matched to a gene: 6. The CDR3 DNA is TGTGCCAGTAGTCGTAGCGGGGTACGAGATACGCAGTATTTT. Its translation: CASSRSGVRDTQYF.

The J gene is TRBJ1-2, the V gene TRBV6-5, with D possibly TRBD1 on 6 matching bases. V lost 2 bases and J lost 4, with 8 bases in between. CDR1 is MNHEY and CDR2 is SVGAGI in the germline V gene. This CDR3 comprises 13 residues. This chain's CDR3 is CASSYGDTYGYTF. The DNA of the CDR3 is TGTGCCAGCAGTTACGGGGACACCTATGGCTACACCTTC.

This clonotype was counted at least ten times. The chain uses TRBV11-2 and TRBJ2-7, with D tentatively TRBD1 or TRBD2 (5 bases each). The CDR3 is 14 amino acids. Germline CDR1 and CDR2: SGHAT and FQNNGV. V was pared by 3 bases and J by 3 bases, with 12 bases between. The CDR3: CASSFGARGYEQYF. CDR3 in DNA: TGTGCCAGCAGCTTCGGCGCGAGGGGCTACGAGCAGTACTTC.

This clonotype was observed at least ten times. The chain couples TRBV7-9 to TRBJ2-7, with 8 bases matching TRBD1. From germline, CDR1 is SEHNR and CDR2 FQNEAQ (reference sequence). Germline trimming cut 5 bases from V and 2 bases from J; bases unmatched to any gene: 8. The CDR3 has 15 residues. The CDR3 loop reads CASSAPGQATYEQYF. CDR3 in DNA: TGTGCCAGCAGCGCACCGGGACAGGCCACCTACGAGCAGTACTTC. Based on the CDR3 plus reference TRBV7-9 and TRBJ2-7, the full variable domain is DTGVSQNPRHKITKRGQNVTFRCDPISEHNRLYWYRQTLGQGPEFLTYFQNEAQLEKSRLLSDRFSAERPKGSFSTLEIQRTEQGDSAMYLCASSAPGQATYEQYFGPGTRLTVT.

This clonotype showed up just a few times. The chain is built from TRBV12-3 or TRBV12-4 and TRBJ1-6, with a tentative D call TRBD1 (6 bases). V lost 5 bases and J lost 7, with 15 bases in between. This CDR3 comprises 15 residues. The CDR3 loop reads CASSLFRGWNSPLHF. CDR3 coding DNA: TGTGCCAGCAGTCTGTTCAGGGGTTGGAATTCACCCCTCCACTTT.